A selection of T cell receptor beta chains follows, all from one sample in a study of blood T cell repertoires in COVID-19. Clones were sequenced by immunoSEQ multiplex PCR, and TCRdb holds only the in-frame ones, with some missing. Here the sample spans around 170,000 clones, 80% to 90% being singletons. The sample taken for sequencing was peripheral blood. The receptors originated from a woman aged 70 to 79 with acute or convalescent COVID-19. CDR3s include the opening cysteine and the closing phenylalanine or tryptophan. The D gene is left open where the match is weak. Clone size, where shown, is once, few, many, or a class for clones that have expanded.

j_call clone_size d_call v_call cdr3_aa cdr3_nt
TRBJ2-3 . . TRBV5-6 CASSLDRGWSTDTQYF TGTGCCAGCAGCTTGGATCGGGGATGGAGCACAGATACGCAGTATTTT
TRBJ2-1 . TRBD2 TRBV19 CASSIGLANEQFF TGTGCCAGTAGTATAGGACTAGCCAATGAGCAGTTCTTC
TRBJ1-3 . . TRBV4-1 CASSQKSAGATGNTIYF TGCGCCAGCAGCCAAAAGTCAGCAGGGGCCACTGGAAACACCATATATTTT
TRBJ1-6 . . TRBV24-1 CATSDLTLPGLCSYNSPLHF TGTGCCACCAGTGATCTAACCCTACCGGGACTCTGCTCCTATAATTCACCCCTCCACTTT
TRBJ2-1 . . TRBV11-2 CASSPPGSVRYNEQFF TGTGCCAGCAGCCCCCCAGGTAGCGTTCGCTACAATGAGCAGTTCTTC
TRBJ2-7 . TRBD2 TRBV30 CAWSVISSGPIYEQYF TGTGCCTGGAGTGTTATTTCTAGCGGGCCCATCTACGAGCAGTACTTC
TRBJ1-2 . . TRBV25-1 CASSGKGFNYGYTF TGTGCCAGCAGCGGAAAGGGGTTTAACTATGGCTACACCTTC
TRBJ1-2 . . TRBV19 CASSIPDRKYGYTF TGTGCCAGTAGTATCCCCGACAGAAAATATGGCTACACCTTC
TRBJ1-6 once . TRBV4-1 CASSQDGDQDFTSSSPLHF TGCGCCAGCAGCCAAGATGGTGACCAGGACTTTACTTCTAGTTCACCCCTCCACTTT
TRBJ1-1 . TRBD1 TRBV11-3 CASSRTGVTEAFF TGTGCCAGCAGCCGCACAGGGGTCACTGAAGCTTTCTTT
TRBJ1-5 few . TRBV6-2/TRBV6-3 CASSYSGLQPQHF TGTGCCAGCAGTTACTCGGGCTTACAGCCCCAGCATTTT
TRBJ1-6 . TRBD1 TRBV4-1 CASSQVGQKNSPLHF TGCGCCAGCAGCCAAGTGGGACAGAAGAATTCACCCCTCCACTTT
TRBJ1-1 . . TRBV7-9 CASRRRGADTEAFF TGTGCCAGCAGACGTCGGGGGGCGGACACTGAAGCTTTCTTT
TRBJ2-5 . TRBD1 TRBV7-2 CASSLTGTERETQYF TGTGCCAGCAGCTTAACTGGGACAGAACGAGAGACCCAGTACTTC
TRBJ2-5 . . TRBV11-2 CASSLGLQETQYF TGTGCCAGCAGCTTAGGGCTTCAAGAGACCCAGTACTTC
TRBJ2-5 . . TRBV28 CASSSIPAGETQYF TGTGCCAGCAGTTCAATCCCCGCAGGGGAGACCCAGTACTTC
TRBJ1-2 . TRBD1 TRBV6-1 CASSESATGGYGYTF TGTGCCAGCAGTGAATCCGCGACAGGGGGATATGGCTACACCTTC
TRBJ1-2 few TRBD1 TRBV18 CASSPPWTGEYGYTF TGTGCCAGCTCACCACCCTGGACAGGGGAGTATGGCTACACCTTC
TRBJ2-1 once . TRBV5-8 CASSLDIVGNEQFF TGTGCCAGCAGCTTGGATATAGTCGGTAATGAGCAGTTCTTC
TRBJ1-1 . . TRBV5-1 CASSLDLFVNTEAFF TGCGCCAGCAGCTTGGATCTTTTTGTGAACACTGAAGCTTTCTTT
TRBJ2-7 . . TRBV19 CASSIGDRSLHYEQYF TGTGCCAGTAGTATAGGCGACAGGAGCTTACACTACGAGCAGTACTTC
TRBJ1-2 . TRBD1 TRBV27 CASSPHPRGTGGGGYTF TGTGCCAGCAGTCCACACCCTCGCGGGACAGGGGGGGGTGGCTACACCTTC
TRBJ1-2 once . TRBV19 CASSKQLSYGYTF TGTGCCAGTAGCAAACAGCTCTCCTATGGCTACACCTTC
TRBJ2-2 . . TRBV28 CASSLTRITNTGELFF TGTGCCAGCAGTTTGACAAGAATCACGAACACCGGGGAGCTGTTTTTT
TRBJ2-1 . TRBD1 TRBV2 CASTEGARSYNEQFF TGTGCCAGCACTGAGGGGGCGCGCTCCTACAATGAGCAGTTCTTC
TRBJ1-1 . . TRBV29-1 CSAPGHTNTEAFF TGCAGCGCTCCGGGACACACGAACACTGAAGCTTTCTTT
TRBJ2-7 . TRBD1 TRBV27 CASSLSGTGHSYEQYF TGTGCCAGCAGTTTATCGGGGACAGGACATTCCTACGAGCAGTACTTC
TRBJ1-4 . TRBD1 TRBV28 CASRGRTGSSEKLFF TGTGCCAGCAGGGGAAGGACAGGGTCGAGTGAAAAACTGTTTTTT
TRBJ2-7 once TRBD2 TRBV18 CASSTSGRPTYEQYF TGTGCCAGCTCGACTAGCGGGAGACCCACCTACGAGCAGTACTTC
TRBJ1-1 . . TRBV29-1 CSVAQTGTEAFF TGCAGCGTTGCTCAAACAGGGACTGAAGCTTTCTTT
TRBJ1-5 . . TRBV4-2 CASSLGPGLYSNQPQHF TGTGCCAGCAGCCTCGGGCCAGGGCTTTATAGCAATCAGCCCCAGCATTTT
TRBJ1-3 . . TRBV18 CASSLVYQGPGNTIYF TGTGCCAGCTCACTTGTTTACCAGGGGCCTGGAAACACCATATATTTT